The rows below give T cell receptor beta chains drawn from one sample of a study of T cell responses to AZD1222 COVID-19 vaccine. The assay was immunoSEQ multiplex PCR, and TCRdb's table has in-frame clones only and misses some. The sample consists of about 92,000 clones, more than 75% of them appearing once. Sample: peripheral blood, taken on day 0 of AZD1222 vaccination. The receptors come from an adult in good health. Both conserved end residues are trimmed from each CDR3.

V gene: TRBV5-4
J gene: TRBJ2-3
CDR3 protein: ASSPGQVMWDTQY

V gene: TRBV5-4
J gene: TRBJ1-6
CDR3 protein: ASSPDRGLDNSPLH

V gene: TRBV6-5
J gene: TRBJ1-6
CDR3 protein: ASSQGQPYNSPLH

V gene: TRBV6-2/TRBV6-3
J gene: TRBJ1-5
CDR3 protein: ASSYSQRGTNQPQH

V gene: TRBV7-6
J gene: TRBJ2-2
CDR3 protein: ASSLESGWGNTGELF

V gene: TRBV9
J gene: TRBJ2-3
CDR3 protein: ASSVDLGNTQY

V gene: TRBV7-2
J gene: TRBJ2-7
CDR3 protein: ASSSGQISYEQY

V gene: TRBV7-9
J gene: TRBJ2-3
CDR3 protein: ASSPQSLPSTDTQY

V gene: TRBV5-1
J gene: TRBJ1-3
CDR3 protein: ASSLSWPGPSGNTIY

V gene: TRBV7-3
J gene: TRBJ1-1
CDR3 protein: ASSLATVGMNTEAF

V gene: TRBV6-5
J gene: TRBJ1-1
CDR3 protein: ASSSNSQGRFAEAF

V gene: TRBV21-1
J gene: TRBJ2-5
CDR3 protein: ASSPTEETQY

V gene: TRBV5-4
J gene: TRBJ2-5
CDR3 protein: ASSLFTGGSWETQY

V gene: TRBV27
J gene: TRBJ1-6
CDR3 protein: ASTVGSGSYNSPLH

V gene: TRBV4-3
J gene: TRBJ2-5
CDR3 protein: ASSQQSSGGYQETQY

V gene: TRBV2
J gene: TRBJ1-1
CDR3 protein: ASLQDTEAF

V gene: TRBV5-4
J gene: TRBJ2-1
CDR3 protein: ASSSRGRFDEQF

V gene: TRBV3-1/TRBV3-2
J gene: TRBJ1-2
CDR3 protein: AGGFNYGYT

V gene: TRBV6-5
J gene: TRBJ1-1
CDR3 protein: ASRGYTEAF

V gene: TRBV4-2
J gene: TRBJ2-5
CDR3 protein: ASSLLGGRGETQY

V gene: TRBV5-1
J gene: TRBJ2-3
CDR3 protein: ASSLGLAGGGGTDTQY

V gene: TRBV7-2
J gene: TRBJ2-5
CDR3 protein: ASSLAVETPPRD